This note documents a single T cell receptor beta chain sequence. Antigen specificity is unknown. The library targeted TCRbeta and was prepared with unique molecular identifiers. TCRdb passed the PCR reads through MiXCR, listing each CDR3 protein once. In the table there are 500,000 to 650,000 distinct CDR3 sequences, approximately 12% of which are singletons. The sample is drawn from a study of T-cell reconstitution after alpha-beta-depleted transplantation in children. Whole-study results and caveats: Alpha-beta T cells present about two months after transplant were reported to originate from several hundred expanded graft clones. TCRbeta diversity was high at day 60 in some patients (a result of surviving recipient T cells and thymic progenitors). Newly generated T cells supplied most T-cell counts and diversity one year post-transplant.

Germline values: CDR1 SGHTA, CDR2 FQGTGA. This CDR3 contains 15 residues. V was clipped by 5 bases and J by 10 bases; unmatched bases: 11. The rearrangement joins TRBV7-3 to TRBJ2-6; 7 bases fit TRBD1. The sample here was PBMCs, mostly from graft donor cells, taken 360 days after TCRalphabeta/CD19-depleted stem cell transplant. This clonotype was sampled from a male patient younger than 18 who had a stem cell transplant for acute myeloid leukemia, so the T cells may come from the graft donor. The CDR3 sequence: CASSPRQGIRNVLTF. The CDR3, as DNA: TGTGCCAGCAGCCCCCGACAGGGAATTAGGAACGTCCTGACTTTC.